These 30 T cell receptor beta chains were all obtained from the same sample, sequenced in a study of T cell responses to AZD1222 COVID-19 vaccine. Only in-frame clones appear in the TCRdb table, and some are missing; sequencing was by immunoSEQ multiplex PCR. The sample contains approximately 110,000 clones, 92% of which appear only once. The sequences come from peripheral blood, collected on day 0 of AZD1222 vaccination. The receptors come from an adult in good health.

This chain uses TRBV7-2 with TRBJ1-3, with TRBD1 matching 9 bases. The CDR3 consists of 19 residues. The ends lost 0 bases at V and 1 base at J; junction bases unmatched: 10. Germline values: CDR1 SGHTA, CDR2 FQGNSA. The CDR3 DNA reads as TGTGCCAGCAGCTTAGCGGGTCCGGGACAGGGAACGTCTGGAAACACCATATATTTT. Translation gives CASSLAGPGQGTSGNTIYF.

The CDR3 region has the DNA TGTGCCAGCAGTTTAATGGAATACGAGCAGTACTTC. Translation gives CASSLMEYEQYF. This sequence joins TRBV28 and TRBJ2-7; D is unresolved. The CDR3 sequence is 12 residues long. Trimming took off 2 bases at V and 4 bases at J, with 6 bases between the two ends. Germline V CDR1 and CDR2: MDHEN, SYDVKM.

The rearrangement uses TRBV10-3 and TRBJ1-3, with 7 positions matching TRBD1. This CDR3 is 14 amino acids long. CDR1 is ENHRY, CDR2 SYGVKD, per germline. Trimming removed 5 bases from V and 0 bases from J; junction bases left unmatched: 1. This CDR3 reads CAISWDSSGNTIYF. The CDR3 DNA reads TGTGCCATCAGTTGGGACAGCTCTGGAAACACCATATATTTT.

The sample holds one count of this clone. V is TRBV11-1 and J is TRBJ2-5; D is ambiguous. V lost 4 bases to trimming and J lost 5 bases, with 11 bases between them. Germline V CDR1 and CDR2: SGHAT, FQDESV (reference sequence). This CDR3 has 13 residues. CDR3 sequence: CASSSRLRETQYF. CDR3 DNA sequence: TGTGCCAGCAGCTCCAGGTTGCGGGAGACCCAGTACTTC. Full variable domain (remainder filled in from reference TRBV11-1 and TRBJ2-5): EAEVAQSPRYKITEKSQAVAFWCDPISGHATLYWYRQILGQGPELLVQFQDESVVDDSQLPKDRFSAERLKGVDSTLKIQPAELGDSAMYLCASSSRLRETQYFGPGTRLLVL.

The chain couples TRBV2 to TRBJ1-5, with a possible D match to TRBD1 (5 bases). Germline loops: CDR1 SNHLY, CDR2 FYNNEI. The length of the CDR3 is 13 residues. Trimming shortened V by 6 bases and J by 1 base, and 7 bases separated the two germline ends. CDR3 nucleotide sequence: TGTGCCAGCAGCGGGGACAGCAATCAGCCCCAGCATTTT. It encodes CASSGDSNQPQHF.

The rearrangement links TRBV7-6 to TRBJ1-6, with D maybe TRBD1 (5 bases). V shed 3 bases and J shed 10 bases, with 10 bases lying between them. The CDR3 consists of 13 residues. The germline gives CDR1 SGHVS, CDR2 FNYEAQ. CDR3 loop: CASSFGANSPLHF. DNA of the CDR3: TGTGCCAGCAGCTTTGGGGCCAACTCACCCCTCCACTTT.

This clone was seen just once. The chain uses TRBV2 and TRBJ2-2; TRBD1 matches 8 bases. CDR3 length: 14 residues. Germline CDR1 SNHLY, CDR2 FYNNEI. The junction had 8 bases not matched to a gene; V was cut back by 7 bases and J by 7 bases. The CDR3 protein is CASTPDRVGGELFF. The CDR3 nucleotides are TGTGCCAGCACCCCGGACAGGGTGGGCGGGGAGCTGTTTTTT.

The chain has TRBV29-1 and TRBJ1-1; the match to TRBD1 covers 7 bases. V dropped 6 bases and J dropped 11; count of bases not matched to a gene: 15. The CDR3 spans 13 residues. Germline V gives CDR1 SQVTM, CDR2 ANQGSEA. This chain's CDR3 is CSVISRQGREAFF. Written as DNA, the CDR3 is TGCAGCGTAATTTCCCGACAGGGAAGGGAGGCTTTCTTT.

V is TRBV20-1 and J is TRBJ1-1; D gene unclear. This CDR3 comprises 11 residues. Germline CDR1 is DFQATT and CDR2 is SNEGSKA (reference sequence). Trimming left V 4 bases short and J 6 bases short, with 9 bases between. The CDR3 nucleotides are TGCAGTGCTATGCTTGGCGCTGAAGCTTTCTTT. Translation gives CSAMLGAEAFF.

The chain has TRBV6-1 and TRBJ2-5, with a weak D call TRBD1 (5 bases). V was cut by 0 bases and J by 2 bases, with 10 bases left in between. Germline loops: CDR1 MNHNS, CDR2 SASEGT. This CDR3 contains 15 residues. As DNA, the CDR3 is TGTGCCAGCAGTGAAGCTTGGGGCAAGCAAGAGACCCAGTACTTC. It encodes CASSEAWGKQETQYF.

The chain carries TRBV30 and TRBJ1-5, with D hard to call. The CDR3 is 13 residues long. Trimming took 4 bases from V and 7 from J, leaving 14 bases between them. Germline lookup yields CDR1 GTSNPN and CDR2 SVGIG (reference sequence). CDR3 protein: CAWTSQEGQPQHF. DNA of the CDR3: TGTGCCTGGACATCCCAGGAAGGGCAGCCCCAGCATTTT.

Remarks on this clone: At the DNA level, this CDR3 is encoded by other sequences in the same sample as well. The V call is TRBV7-2, the J call TRBJ1-4; D ambiguous. The CDR3 runs to 12 residues. Germline CDR1 and CDR2: SGHTA and FQGNSA. V dropped 1 base and J dropped 5 bases, with 2 bases sitting between them. The CDR3 DNA follows: TGTGCCAGCAGCTTAGTGAATGAAAAACTGTTTTTT. Translated, it gives CASSLVNEKLFF.

The chain combines TRBV5-4 with TRBJ2-7; D might be TRBD2 (5 bases). From germline, CDR1 is SGHNT and CDR2 YYREEE (reference sequence). This CDR3 has 14 amino acids. V shed 5 bases and J shed 2 bases, with 14 bases lying between them. The CDR3 DNA sequence: TGTGCCAGCAGTTATGGAGGATTAGCCTACGAGCAGTACTTC. Translated, it gives CASSYGGLAYEQYF.

This chain joins TRBV10-3 and TRBJ1-4, with D possibly being TRBD1 (6 bases). V was cut by 9 bases and J by 6 bases, with 11 bases left in between. CDR3 length: 12 residues. Germline V gene sequence: CDR1 ENHRY, CDR2 SYGVKD. This CDR3 reads CAIQGLDEKLFF. In DNA form, the CDR3 reads TGTGCCATACAGGGCCTTGATGAAAAACTGTTTTTT.

The gene calls are TRBV6-4 and TRBJ2-1, with D perhaps assigned TRBD1 or TRBD2 (6 bases each). The ends were cut back, 3 bases at V and 5 bases at J, with 17 bases in the middle. CDR1 and CDR2 from the germline V gene are MRHNA and SNTAGT. The CDR3 extends over 16 amino acids. CDR3 loop: CASSEEGGLGNNEQFF. CDR3 nucleotides: TGTGCCAGCAGTGAAGAAGGGGGACTCGGAAACAATGAGCAGTTCTTC.

The chain joins TRBV5-6 to TRBJ1-3; no definite D call. Trimming took 0 bases from V and 3 from J, leaving 16 bases between them. CDR3 length equals 17 residues. Germline loops: CDR1 SGHDT, CDR2 YYEEEE. CDR3 in amino acids: CASSLEFRERGGNTIYF. CDR3 sequence (DNA): TGTGCCAGCAGCTTGGAATTTAGGGAGCGGGGTGGAAACACCATATATTTT.

This sequence joins TRBV6-5 and TRBJ1-1; 10 nucleotides line up with TRBD1. CDR1 and CDR2 from the germline V gene are MNHEY and SVGAGI. The CDR3 spans 15 residues. V lost 4 bases to trimming and J lost 4 bases; unmatched junction nucleotides: 6. The CDR3: CASSSRDRGGTEAFF. The CDR3 DNA sequence: TGTGCCAGCAGTTCCCGGGACAGGGGCGGCACTGAAGCTTTCTTT.

This clone was seen once. The rearrangement uses TRBV29-1 and TRBJ2-3; 11 nucleotides align to TRBD2. Losses at the gene ends were 5 bases for V and 4 bases for J; bases not matched to a gene: 5. This CDR3 contains 14 residues. The germline CDR1 and CDR2 sequences are SQVTM and ANQGSEA. The CDR3 nucleotides read TGCAGCGTTTCACTAGCGGGAGTCCCAGATACGCAGTATTTT. Translation gives CSVSLAGVPDTQYF.

This clone showed up just once. The V gene is TRBV2, the J gene TRBJ2-1; 7 bases map to TRBD1. The trim removed 9 bases at V and 4 bases at J, leaving 6 bases unmatched. The CDR3 runs 13 residues. The germline V gene encodes CDR1 SNHLY and CDR2 FYNNEI. CDR3 sequence (DNA): TGTGCCAGTGAGGGGGCGCGATACAATGAGCAGTTCTTC. Amino acid sequence: CASEGARYNEQFF.

The chain has TRBV27 and TRBJ1-4; TRBD1 is a possible D gene (5 bases). The germline V and J ends were trimmed by 6 bases and 10 bases, with 18 bases remaining between them. Germline CDR1 MNHEY, CDR2 SMNVEV (reference sequence). This CDR3 has 14 amino acids. CDR3 sequence (DNA): TGTGCCAGCAGCATCGACAGCCCTCGGGGAAAACTGTTTTTT. Protein sequence: CASSIDSPRGKLFF.

V gene TRBV7-9 combines with J gene TRBJ1-2, with 12 bases lining up with TRBD1. Germline V gene data show CDR1 as SEHNR and CDR2 as FQNEAQ (reference sequence). The CDR3 loop spans 17 amino acids. V shed 3 bases and J 4 bases; nucleotides not matched to a gene: 9. This CDR3 is CASSFTGTGGAVYGYTF. CDR3 DNA sequence: TGTGCCAGCAGCTTTACCGGGACAGGGGGCGCGGTCTATGGCTACACCTTC. Supplemented by reference TRBV7-9 and TRBJ1-2, the full variable domain reads DTGVSQNPRHKITKRGQNVTFRCDPISEHNRLYWYRQTLGQGPEFLTYFQNEAQLEKSRLLSDRFSAERPKGSFSTLEIQRTEQGDSAMYLCASSFTGTGGAVYGYTFGSGTRLTVV.

The chain couples TRBV29-1 to TRBJ1-3; no clear D. CDR1 SQVTM and CDR2 ANQGSEA come from the germline V gene. The CDR3 has 14 amino acids. Trimming pared 1 base from V and 0 bases from J, leaving 7 bases between. For the CDR3, the DNA is TGCAGCGTTGAAGTGACGGACTCTGGAAACACCATATATTTT. Translating gives CSVEVTDSGNTIYF.

V and J are TRBV7-9 and TRBJ1-6; 10 bases align to TRBD1. V lost 4 bases to trimming and J lost 5 bases; unmatched junction nucleotides: 2. CDR3 length: 15 amino acids. From germline, CDR1 is SEHNR and CDR2 FQNEAQ (reference sequence). The CDR3 reads CASSSGTGDNSPLHF. The DNA for the CDR3 is TGTGCCAGCAGCTCCGGGACAGGGGATAATTCACCCCTCCACTTT.

The CDR3 nucleotides read TGTGCCAGCAGCAAAGGGACAGGGATTAATTCACCCCTCCACTTT. This encodes CASSKGTGINSPLHF. The V call is TRBV9, the J call TRBJ1-6; 9 bases are a match to TRBD1. V dropped 4 bases and J dropped 6; count of bases not matched to a gene: 5. Per the germline V gene, CDR1 is SGDLS and CDR2 is YYNGEE. The CDR3 length is 15 residues.

The V call is TRBV7-3, the J call TRBJ2-2; no clear D gene. Germline V lookup: CDR1 SGHTA, CDR2 FQGTGA. The CDR3 extends over 13 amino acids. The ends were cut back, 5 bases at V and 4 bases at J, with 8 bases in the middle. As DNA, the CDR3 is TGTGCCAGCAGCGCTCGTAGCACCGGGGAGCTGTTTTTT. Translation: CASSARSTGELFF. Full variable domain (missing parts from reference TRBV7-3 and TRBJ2-2): GAGVSQTPSNKVTEKGKYVELRCDPISGHTALYWYRQSLGQGPEFLIYFQGTGAADDSGLPNDRFFAVRPEGSVSTLKIQRTERGDSAVYLCASSARSTGELFFGEGSRLTVL.

The V gene is TRBV7-9, the J gene TRBJ1-1, with D hard to call. Germline V gene sequence: CDR1 SEHNR, CDR2 FQNEAQ (reference sequence). CDR3 length equals 13 residues. The germline V and J ends were trimmed by 3 bases and 0 bases, with 5 bases remaining between them. As DNA, the CDR3 is TGTGCCAGCAGCTTTACAGTGAACACTGAAGCTTTCTTT. Encoded protein: CASSFTVNTEAFF.

This chain links TRBV24-1 with TRBJ2-1; D not resolved. Trimming left V 1 base short and J 7 bases short, with 1 base between. The CDR3 sequence is 11 residues long. Germline CDR1 KGHDR, CDR2 SFDVKD. The CDR3 DNA reads TGTGCCACCAGTGATTTAAATGAGCAGTTCTTC. It codes for CATSDLNEQFF.

V usage is TRBV12-3 or TRBV12-4 and J usage is TRBJ1-5; D is possibly TRBD1 (5 bases). The CDR3 runs 13 residues. V lost 5 bases and J lost 7, with 12 bases in between. The CDR3 DNA is TGTGCCAGCAGTCCAGGGACGGGACAGCCCCAGCATTTT. Amino acids: CASSPGTGQPQHF.

The chain joins TRBV19 to TRBJ2-2, with 8 bases matching TRBD1. From germline, CDR1 is LNHDA and CDR2 SQIVND (reference sequence). The CDR3 is 14 residues long. With V trimmed by 8 bases and J by 0 bases, 2 bases remained unmatched. For the CDR3, the DNA is TGTGCCAGTTTGGACAGGGCGAACACCGGGGAGCTGTTTTTT. Residues: CASLDRANTGELFF.

For the CDR3, the DNA is TGCGCCAGCAGCGTGACTAGCGCGACCTACGAGCAGTACTTC. Translation gives CASSVTSATYEQYF. The chain couples TRBV5-1 to TRBJ2-7; 8 positions match TRBD2. The V gene's germline CDR1 is SGHRS and CDR2 YFSETQ. The junction had 5 bases not matched to a gene; V was cut back by 4 bases and J by 2 bases. This CDR3 spans 14 amino acids.